This T cell receptor (beta chain) was identified during a study of control samples from healthy donors and cancer patients. Germline V gene data show CDR1 as LNHDA and CDR2 as SQIVND (reference sequence). CDR3 length: 14 residues. V lost 3 bases to trimming and J lost 0 bases, with 8 bases between them. Sequencing used immunoSEQ multiplex PCR; TCRdb keeps in-frame clones, though not all of them. This table holds around 150,000 clones, 96% found once. This clone showed up just once. The specimen was blood. This receptor was obtained from a young woman in good health. The chain joins TRBV19 to TRBJ1-2; D not resolved. This CDR3 reads CASSINRANYGYTF. In nucleotides, the CDR3 is TGTGCCAGTAGTATCAACCGAGCTAACTATGGCTACACCTTC.